The 31 T cell receptor beta chains in this list originate from one sample, sequenced in a study of T-cell memory formation after mild COVID-19. One entry per CDR3 protein, called by TCRdb with MiXCR from the 5' RACE reads. The sample includes a few hundred thousand distinct CDR3 sequences, 20% to 25% seen only once; the top ten take under 25%. The sequenced material came from PBMCs or a T cell subset sorted from them (not recorded which). The source is a man between 18 and 35 years old who had mild COVID-19 (a few samples of this study predate the infection). Cell type and time point are not known.

The J gene is TRBJ2-4, the V gene TRBV4-3; D gene uncertain. With 0 bases removed from V and 9 bases from J, the gap between germline ends came to 6 bases. Looked up from germline, CDR1 is LGHNA and CDR2 is YSLEER. The CDR3 is 12 residues long. CDR3 bases: TGCGCCAGCAGCCAAGATAGATTCATTCAGTACTTC. Protein sequence: CASSQDRFIQYF.

The rearrangement joins TRBV5-1 to TRBJ2-5, with 9 bases that match TRBD1. The trim removed 7 bases at V and 5 bases at J, leaving 9 bases unmatched. The CDR3 runs 14 residues. CDR1 and CDR2 from the germline V gene are SGHRS and YFSETQ. The CDR3 coding sequence is TGCGCCAGCGCCAACAGGGGGCCAAGGGAGACCCAGTACTTC. It codes for CASANRGPRETQYF.

The chain employs TRBV2 and TRBJ2-7, with D perhaps TRBD1 (6 bases). The CDR3 covers 13 residues. Germline V gene lookup returns CDR1 SNHLY and CDR2 FYNNEI. V shed 4 bases and J shed 2 bases, with 9 bases lying between them. The CDR3 sequence is CASSGQATYEQYF. The CDR3 coding sequence is TGTGCCAGCAGTGGACAGGCCACCTACGAGCAGTACTTC. The whole variable domain, remainder taken from reference TRBV2 and TRBJ2-7, is EPEVTQTPSHQVTQMGQEVILRCVPISNHLYFYWYRQILGQKVEFLVSFYNNEISEKSEIFDDQFSVERPDGSNFTLKIRSTKLEDSAMYFCASSGQATYEQYFGPGTRLTVT.

CDR3 residues: CASSRPLRGGRETQYF. The CDR3 DNA reads TGTGCCAGCAGTCGTCCCCTCCGTGGGGGCAGAGAGACCCAGTACTTC. The chain is built from TRBV7-9 and TRBJ2-5; a possible D gene is TRBD1 (6 bases). CDR1 SEHNR and CDR2 FQNEAQ come from the germline V gene (reference sequence). The V and J ends lost 6 bases and 4 bases respectively, with 21 bases between them. The CDR3 totals 16 residues.

Many counts were recorded for this clonotype. V gene TRBV25-1 combines with J gene TRBJ2-5, with D hard to call. In germline, CDR1 is MGHDK, CDR2 SYGVNS. V lost 2 bases, J lost 2 bases, and 9 bases lay in between. This CDR3 has 14 amino acids. The CDR3 protein is CASSEKTMQETQYF. The CDR3 DNA is TGTGCCAGCAGTGAAAAAACAATGCAAGAGACCCAGTACTTC.

This clonotype was counted once. The J gene is TRBJ2-2, the V gene TRBV19, with D tentatively TRBD1 or TRBD2 (5 bases each). This CDR3 is 16 amino acids long. Per germline, CDR1 LNHDA and CDR2 SQIVND (reference sequence). V lost 7 bases, J lost 0 bases, and 15 bases lay in between. The CDR3 DNA sequence: TGTGCCAGTAAATGGGGGAATTGGGCGAACACCGGGGAGCTGTTTTTT. Protein: CASKWGNWANTGELFF.

This chain uses TRBV6-2 or TRBV6-3 with TRBJ2-1, with TRBD2 as a possible D gene (6 bases). The CDR3 is 14 amino acids. Trimming removed 2 bases from V and 7 bases from J, with 12 bases in between. In germline, CDR1 is MNHEY, CDR2 SVGEGT. CDR3 protein: CASSYRAGRNEQFF. The CDR3 nucleotides read TGTGCCAGCAGTTACCGGGCAGGGAGGAATGAGCAGTTCTTC.

This clonotype showed up just a few times. The genes are TRBV5-1 and TRBJ1-1; tentative D call: TRBD1 (5 bases). The CDR3 is 14 residues long. Trimming shortened V by 4 bases and J by 2 bases, and 12 bases separated the two germline ends. Germline CDR1 SGHRS, CDR2 YFSETQ. The CDR3, as DNA: TGCGCCAGCAGCGAGACAGCTTCCAACACTGAAGCTTTCTTT. It codes for CASSETASNTEAFF.

On this clonotype: At one end, the junction sequence differs from germline, possibly due to a read error. V usage is TRBV7-9 and J usage is TRBJ1-3, with a tentative D call TRBD1 (5 bases). The CDR3 contains 13 residues. The V gene's germline CDR1 is SEHNR and CDR2 FQNEAQ (reference sequence). The CDR3 loop reads CSSSAFSGPTIYF. The CDR3 nucleotides read TGTTCCAGCAGCGCCTTCTCGGGGCCCACCATATATTTT.

The chain links TRBV11-2 to TRBJ2-5; TRBD1 is a possible D gene (6 bases). Germline loops: CDR1 SGHAT, CDR2 FQNNGV. The V end lost 4 bases, the J end lost 4 bases, and 13 bases lay between the germline ends. This CDR3 is built from 14 residues. The CDR3, as DNA: TGTGCCAGCAGCTCATCAGGGGATATAGAGACCCAGTACTTC. Translating it yields CASSSSGDIETQYF.

The chain combines TRBV7-2 with TRBJ2-1; TRBD2 matches at 10 bases. The CDR3 is 15 amino acids. Trimming cost V 6 bases and J 6 bases; bases outside gene matches: 8. CDR1 is SGHTA and CDR2 is FQGNSA in the germline V gene. The DNA of the CDR3 is TGTGCCAGCAGGAGGAGCGGGGGGGCCAGCAATGAGCAGTTCTTC. This encodes CASRRSGGASNEQFF.

The chain combines TRBV4-3 with TRBJ2-1, with 7 bases identical to TRBD2. CDR1 is LGHNA and CDR2 is YSLEER in the germline V gene. Germline trimming cut 3 bases from V and 7 bases from J; bases unmatched to any gene: 15. The CDR3 covers 17 residues. CDR3 in DNA: TGCGCCAGCAGCCAGAGGCCCCCTAGCGGCTCCGGTAATGAGCAGTTCTTC. It translates to CASSQRPPSGSGNEQFF.

This clonotype was seen a handful of times. The CDR3 region is CASSQTRGETQYF. CDR3 bases: TGTGCCAGCAGCCAAACTAGGGGTGAGACCCAGTACTTC. The rearrangement joins TRBV7-3 to TRBJ2-5; D may correspond to TRBD1 or TRBD2 (5 bases each). In germline, CDR1 is SGHTA, CDR2 FQGTGA. The CDR3 loop spans 13 amino acids. Trimming removed 5 bases at V and 5 bases at J, with 12 bases between.

This clonotype was counted a few times. The chain recombines TRBV6-2 or TRBV6-3 with TRBJ2-5, with D perhaps matching TRBD2 (6 bases). The CDR3 length is 15 residues. V was cut by 4 bases and J by 5 bases, with 17 bases left in between. Germline V CDR1 and CDR2: MNHEY, SVGEGT. The CDR3 sequence is CASSSSGLPRETQYF. CDR3 coding DNA: TGTGCCAGCAGTTCCTCGGGACTCCCCAGGGAGACCCAGTACTTC.

This clonotype was picked up a small number of times. This chain connects TRBV6-2 or TRBV6-3 to TRBJ1-5, with D unresolved. The V gene lost 6 bases and the J gene lost 7 bases, with 19 bases spanning the gap. This CDR3 spans 15 amino acids. Germline CDR1 reads MNHEY; CDR2 reads SVGEGT. CDR3: CASRSLEVTEQPQHF. The CDR3 nucleotides read TGTGCCAGCAGGTCCCTGGAGGTTACGGAACAGCCCCAGCATTTT.

This clonotype was seen more than once but under ten times. CDR3 residues: CASSFPGQPSYEQYF. The CDR3 coding sequence is TGTGCCAGCAGCTTTCCGGGACAGCCATCCTACGAGCAGTACTTC. The V call is TRBV5-8, the J call TRBJ2-7; TRBD1 aligns across 7 bases. CDR3 length: 15 residues. Germline CDR1 SGHTS, CDR2 YDEGEE. The J segment lost 1 base and the V segment lost 2 bases, leaving 6 bases of the junction unmatched. Looking up the rest from reference TRBV5-8 and TRBJ2-7 gives the full variable domain: EAGVTQSPTHLIKTRGQQATLRCSPISGHTSVYWYQQALGLGLQFLLWYDEGEERNRGNFPPRFSGRQFPNYSSELNVNALELEDSALYLCASSFPGQPSYEQYFGPGTRLTVT.

This clonotype has just a few counts. This chain connects TRBV4-3 to TRBJ1-2, with 10 bases that match TRBD1. Per germline, CDR1 LGHNA and CDR2 YSLEER. The CDR3 contains 17 residues. After removal of 4 bases from V and 8 bases from J, the junction contained 16 bases not matched to a gene. The CDR3 sequence is CASSRRDRGLVFYGYTF. CDR3 in DNA: TGCGCCAGCAGCCGCCGGGACAGGGGACTAGTTTTTTACGGCTACACCTTC.

This chain joins TRBV20-1 and TRBJ2-5; D gene unclear. Trimming stripped 3 bases from V and 5 bases from J, with 10 bases between. CDR1 is DFQATT and CDR2 is SNEGSKA in the germline V gene (reference sequence). The length of the CDR3 is 12 residues. The CDR3 region is CSASVVLETQYF. The CDR3 DNA reads as TGCAGTGCTAGTGTGGTTCTGGAGACCCAGTACTTC.

The chain employs TRBV6-1 and TRBJ2-7; a weak D match, TRBD2 (5 bases). V was trimmed by 4 bases and J by 2 bases, leaving 12 bases between them. CDR1 is MNHNS and CDR2 is SASEGT in the germline V gene. This CDR3 is built from 14 residues. For the CDR3, the DNA is TGTGCCAGCAGTGCTCTGGACGGGACCTACGAGCAGTACTTC. It codes for CASSALDGTYEQYF.

This clonotype was counted only a few times. J is TRBJ2-3 and V is TRBV10-3; no clear D. The germline V and J ends were trimmed by 0 bases and 5 bases, with 6 bases remaining between them. CDR3 length equals 13 residues. The germline V gene has CDR1 ENHRY and CDR2 SYGVKD. Here the CDR3 DNA reads TGTGCCATCAGTGAGTCTGCAGTAGATACGCAGTATTTT. It is translated as CAISESAVDTQYF.

This clonotype was counted between two and nine times. The V gene is TRBV29-1, the J gene TRBJ2-5, with 7 bases lining up with TRBD1. The CDR3 spans 13 residues. The J segment lost 4 bases and the V segment lost 6 bases, leaving 8 bases of the junction unmatched. The V gene's germline CDR1 is SQVTM and CDR2 ANQGSEA. CDR3 DNA: TGCAGCGTGCCGACAGGGTTGCGAGAGACCCAGTACTTC. Amino acid sequence: CSVPTGLRETQYF. Filled out from reference TRBV29-1 and TRBJ2-5, the complete variable domain reads SAVISQKPSRDICQRGTSLTIQCQVDSQVTMMFWYRQQPGQSLTLIATANQGSEATYESGFVIDKFPISRPNLTFSTLTVSNMSPEDSSIYLCSVPTGLRETQYFGPGTRLLVL.

This clonotype was recorded many times. The CDR3 loop reads CASSLAGTGQETQYF. For the CDR3, the DNA is TGCGCCAGCAGCTTGGCCGGGACAGGGCAAGAGACCCAGTACTTC. The V and J genes are TRBV5-1 and TRBJ2-5, with 9 bases lining up with TRBD1. Germline V lookup: CDR1 SGHRS, CDR2 YFSETQ. V lost 0 bases to trimming and J lost 2 bases; unmatched junction nucleotides: 2. The CDR3 length is 15 residues. The entire variable domain, with the rest obtained from reference TRBV5-1 and TRBJ2-5, is as follows: KAGVTQTPRYLIKTRGQQVTLSCSPISGHRSVSWYQQTPGQGLQFLFEYFSETQRNKGNFPGRFSGRQFSNSRSEMNVSTLELGDSALYLCASSLAGTGQETQYFGPGTRLLVL.

The V and J genes are TRBV5-1 and TRBJ2-5; tentatively, D is TRBD1 or TRBD2 (5 bases each). The CDR3 extends over 14 amino acids. Germline V gene sequence: CDR1 SGHRS, CDR2 YFSETQ. The V and J ends lost 8 bases and 4 bases respectively, with 18 bases between them. The CDR3 region is CASDRDEGRETQYF. The CDR3 DNA reads as TGCGCCAGTGACCGGGACGAGGGTAGAGAGACCCAGTACTTC.

The chain has TRBV12-3 or TRBV12-4 and TRBJ1-2; D remains ambiguous. The length of the CDR3 is 18 residues. Trimming shortened V by 3 bases and J by 5 bases, and 25 bases separated the two germline ends. The CDR3 DNA is TGTGCCAGCAGTTTCTTCGGTTCGGAGACGACCCCGATATATGGCTACACCTTC. It yields the protein CASSFFGSETTPIYGYTF.

This clonotype was picked up a small number of times. The V and J genes are TRBV7-3 and TRBJ2-3, with D tentatively TRBD1 or TRBD2 (6 bases each). This CDR3 is 13 amino acids long. V was pared by 1 base and J by 6 bases, with 8 bases between. Per germline, CDR1 SGHTA and CDR2 FQGTGA. The DNA for the CDR3 is TGTGCCAGCAGCTTAAAAGGGGGGGATACGCAGTATTTT. Amino acid sequence: CASSLKGGDTQYF. The full variable domain, in which reference TRBV7-3 and TRBJ2-3 provide the parts outside the CDR3, is GAGVSQTPSNKVTEKGKYVELRCDPISGHTALYWYRQSLGQGPEFLIYFQGTGAADDSGLPNDRFFAVRPEGSVSTLKIQRTERGDSAVYLCASSLKGGDTQYFGPGTRLTVL.

The chain joins TRBV20-1 to TRBJ2-7, with D uncertain. V lost 3 bases and J 0 bases, leaving 9 bases between the germline ends. CDR3 length equals 13 residues. Per germline, CDR1 DFQATT and CDR2 SNEGSKA (reference sequence). The CDR3 loop is CSARGRSSYEQYV. CDR3 nucleotides: TGCAGTGCTAGGGGCAGGAGCTCCTACGAGCAGTACGTC.

The rearrangement joins TRBV5-1 to TRBJ2-1, with 12 nucleotides matching TRBD1. V lost 4 bases and J lost 1; bases outside the gene matches: 3. Germline V gene data show CDR1 as SGHRS and CDR2 as YFSETQ. The CDR3 is made up of 16 amino acids. This CDR3 reads CASSMGQGASYNEQFF. The CDR3 coding sequence is TGCGCCAGCAGCATGGGACAGGGGGCTTCCTACAATGAGCAGTTCTTC.

The sample holds a few counts of this clonotype. The rearrangement joins TRBV5-1 to TRBJ1-2; tentatively, D is TRBD1 (6 bases). Germline lookup yields CDR1 SGHRS and CDR2 YFSETQ. V was cut by 6 bases and J by 9 bases, with 21 bases left in between. CDR3 length equals 14 residues. CDR3 sequence (DNA): TGCGCCAGCACAGGGGACGGACTAGGATATAGCTACACCTTC. It translates to CASTGDGLGYSYTF.

The chain links TRBV6-5 to TRBJ2-5; the match to TRBD2 covers 12 bases. The ends lost 5 bases at V and 1 base at J; junction bases unmatched: 5. The CDR3 totals 16 residues. In germline, CDR1 is MNHEY, CDR2 SVGAGI. The CDR3 spells CASSKLAGGIQETQYF. The DNA for the CDR3 is TGTGCCAGCAGTAAACTAGCGGGGGGCATCCAAGAGACCCAGTACTTC.

This clonotype was recorded at least ten times. This chain links TRBV7-8 with TRBJ2-1; D not certain. Trimming removed 1 base from V and 5 bases from J, with 9 bases in between. Germline-derived CDR1 and CDR2 are SGHVS and FQNEAQ. The CDR3 length is 14 residues. CDR3 residues: CASSLVQGNNEQFF. DNA for the CDR3: TGTGCCAGCAGCTTAGTCCAAGGGAACAATGAGCAGTTCTTC.

This clonotype was detected a few times. The chain recombines TRBV5-1 with TRBJ1-1; 8 nucleotides match TRBD1. This CDR3 contains 16 residues. Germline values: CDR1 SGHRS, CDR2 YFSETQ. V was pared by 4 bases and J by 4 bases, with 12 bases of the junction left unmatched. CDR3 sequence: CASSSGTGAMGTEAFF. The CDR3 region has the DNA TGCGCCAGCAGCAGCGGGACAGGCGCCATGGGCACTGAAGCTTTCTTT.